Listed here are 9 T cell receptor beta chains from one sample, sequenced in a study of graft-versus-host responses after intestinal transplantation. Responders (about 200,000, CFSE-labeled) were co-plated with about 200,000 irradiated, violet-dye-labeled stimulators. Repertoires were generated with immunoSEQ multiplex PCR, while TCRdb's copy carries only in-frame clones and drops some. This sample yields 20,000 to 25,000 clones, of which about 48% are seen a single time; about 1.3% belongs to the top ten. The sample consisted of alloreactive CD8+ T cells from a mixed lymphocyte reaction culture, taken before transplantation. Subset meaning: CFSE-low proliferating T cells sorted from approximately six-day pre-transplant mixed lymphocyte reaction (GvH or HvG direction). These TCRs come from a human patient who was an organ donor for intestinal transplantation.

The genes are TRBV4-2 and TRBJ2-7; 11 nucleotides agree with TRBD2. J gave up 4 bases and V 0 bases, and 2 bases lay outside the gene matches. Germline-derived CDR1 and CDR2 are LGHNA and YNFKEQ. This CDR3 has 15 amino acids. The CDR3 spells CASSQETSGSYEQYF. In DNA form, the CDR3 reads TGTGCCAGCAGCCAAGAAACTAGCGGGAGTTACGAGCAGTACTTC.

The chain is built from TRBV27 and TRBJ2-1; D is unresolved. The germline V and J ends were trimmed by 2 bases and 10 bases, with 15 bases remaining between them. The CDR3 is 14 amino acids. The V gene's germline CDR1 is MNHEY and CDR2 SMNVEV (reference sequence). The CDR3 here is CASSLISAAGEQFF. The CDR3 coding sequence is TGTGCCAGCAGTTTAATTTCGGCCGCCGGGGAGCAGTTCTTC.

The chain has TRBV5-1 and TRBJ1-1, with D maybe TRBD1 (5 bases). Between the trimmed V and J ends, which lost 4 bases and 6 bases, there was a span of 16 bases. The CDR3 loop spans 14 amino acids. The germline gives CDR1 SGHRS, CDR2 YFSETQ. The CDR3 loop reads CASSGTGVRAEAFF. DNA for the CDR3: TGCGCCAGCAGCGGGACGGGGGTAAGGGCTGAAGCTTTCTTT.

This chain links TRBV7-8 with TRBJ2-1; D may be TRBD1 or TRBD2 (5 bases each). Germline lookup yields CDR1 SGHVS and CDR2 FQNEAQ. This CDR3 has 17 residues. V dropped 9 bases and J dropped 0 bases, with 21 bases sitting between them. In DNA, the CDR3 is TGTGCCAGTACGCCCTGGACACGTACTAGCTCCTACAATGAGCAGTTCTTC. The encoded protein is CASTPWTRTSSYNEQFF. Full variable domain (remainder filled in from reference TRBV7-8 and TRBJ2-1): GAGVSQSPRYKVAKRGQDVALRCDPISGHVSLFWYQQALGQGPEFLTYFQNEAQLDKSGLPSDRFFAERPEGSVSTLKIQRTQQEDSAVYLCASTPWTRTSSYNEQFFGPGTRLTVL.

By sample share, this clone is medium-sized (0.01 to 0.1%). This sequence joins TRBV6-6 and TRBJ1-4, with a weak D call TRBD1 (6 bases). Trimming pared 4 bases from V and 0 bases from J, leaving 6 bases between. Germline V gene lookup returns CDR1 MNHNY and CDR2 SVGAGI (reference sequence). CDR3 length: 14 amino acids. The CDR3 region is CASSWTATNEKLFF. CDR3 DNA sequence: TGTGCCAGCAGTTGGACAGCAACTAATGAAAAACTGTTTTTT.

The rearrangement joins TRBV23-1 to TRBJ1-2, with 8 bases that match TRBD1. TRBV23-1 is an ORF for which the function is uncertain. The CDR3 has 17 residues. After removal of 0 bases from V and 8 bases from J, the junction contained 14 bases not matched to a gene. CDR3 residues: CASSQSPGKQGVFGYTF. The CDR3, as DNA: TGCGCCAGCAGTCAATCCCCTGGGAAACAGGGGGTCTTCGGCTACACCTTC.

V gene TRBV27 combines with J gene TRBJ2-7, with D tentatively TRBD2 (6 bases). The CDR3 runs to 17 residues. V lost 9 bases to trimming and J lost 3 bases, with 27 bases between them. CDR1 MNHEY and CDR2 SMNVEV come from the germline V gene (reference sequence). The chain's CDR3 is CASFQTLPGLGNYEQYF. The CDR3 DNA follows: TGTGCCAGTTTCCAAACCCTCCCGGGACTGGGTAACTACGAGCAGTACTTC.

The V call is TRBV5-6, the J call TRBJ2-2; no clear D. The CDR3 has 11 amino acids. The V and J ends lost 2 bases and 6 bases respectively, with 2 bases between them. Germline V lookup: CDR1 SGHDT, CDR2 YYEEEE. CDR3 coding DNA: TGTGCCAGCAGCTTTTCCGGGGAGCTGTTTTTT. Translated, it gives CASSFSGELFF.

In its sample, this clone was seen a few times. The V and J genes are TRBV28 and TRBJ1-1; D unclear. This CDR3 contains 13 residues. V was trimmed by 2 bases and J by 4 bases, leaving 8 bases between them. Germline assignment: CDR1 MDHEN and CDR2 SYDVKM. CDR3 in DNA: TGTGCCAGCAGTTTAGACGGACCCACTGAAGCTTTCTTT. It encodes CASSLDGPTEAFF.